The rows below give T cell receptor beta chains drawn from one sample of a study of T cell responses to AZD1222 COVID-19 vaccine. Generated by immunoSEQ multiplex PCR, the TCRdb table keeps only in-frame clones and is missing some. The top ten clones hold about a fifth of a sample with 85,000 to 100,000 clones, approximately 91% of them seen once. The sample was peripheral blood, taken on day 0 of AZD1222 vaccination. Receptor source: an adult in good health. The CDR3 runs from the conserved cysteine through the conserved F or W. Fields, in order: J gene, D gene, V gene, clone size, CDR3 DNA, CDR3 protein. D genes are given only for firm matches. The size entry is marked missing in some rows and otherwise reads once, few, many or a size class.

>TRBJ1-2|TRBD1|TRBV27|once
TGTGCCAGCAGTTTATACAGGGGGGACTATGGCTACACCTTC
CASSLYRGDYGYTF
>TRBJ1-4|-|TRBV29-1|-
TGCAGCGTTGGGAAGGTACAGGATGAAAAACTGTTTTTT
CSVGKVQDEKLFF
>TRBJ2-1|TRBD2|TRBV7-9|-
TGTGCCAGCAGCCGGACTAGCGGGAGCTACAATGAGCAGTTCTTC
CASSRTSGSYNEQFF
>TRBJ2-3|-|TRBV6-5|once
TGTGCCAGCAGAACGGGCGTAGGGACAGATACGCAGTATTTT
CASRTGVGTDTQYF
>TRBJ1-2|-|TRBV2|-
TGTGCCAGCAGTGGCCAGGGACGTTATGGCTACACCTTC
CASSGQGRYGYTF
>TRBJ1-4|-|TRBV20-1|once
TGCAGTGCTAGAGTACGTGAAAAACTGTTTTTT
CSARVREKLFF
>TRBJ2-7|-|TRBV27|-
TGTGCCAGCAGTCGCGGCGTCGAGCAGTACTTC
CASSRGVEQYF
>TRBJ2-7|TRBD2|TRBV29-1|few
TGCAGCGTTGCTCTTCTAGCGGGGCAGTACGAGCAGTACTTC
CSVALLAGQYEQYF
>TRBJ1-2|-|TRBV30|-
TGTGCCTGCCGGGGTGCCGACAACTATGGCTACACCTTC
CACRGADNYGYTF
>TRBJ1-3|TRBD1|TRBV28|-
TGTGCCAGCAGGACAGGGTCTAGAAACACCATATATTTT
CASRTGSRNTIYF
>TRBJ1-2|-|TRBV25-1|-
TGTGCCAGCAGTGAAAACTATGGCTACACCTTC
CASSENYGYTF
>TRBJ1-4|-|TRBV5-1|-
TGCGCCAGCAGCTTGGGGCCGGAGGGTAATGAAAAACTGTTTTTT
CASSLGPEGNEKLFF
>TRBJ2-7|TRBD1|TRBV19|once
TGTGCCAGTAGTGCAAAGGACAGGGGAGTATCGTACTTC
CASSAKDRGVSYF
>TRBJ2-1|TRBD2|TRBV5-4|-
TGTGCCAGCAGTCCGACTAGCGGGGGGCCGGGCTACAATGAGCAGTTCTTC
CASSPTSGGPGYNEQFF
>TRBJ1-2|TRBD1|TRBV19|-
TGTGCCAGTACTACAACGACAGGGGGCAGAATCGGCTACACCTTC
CASTTTTGGRIGYTF
>TRBJ2-7|TRBD1|TRBV12-5|-
TGTGCTAGTGGTCCTAGGACAGGGGATTTGGCCTACGAGCAGTACTTC
CASGPRTGDLAYEQYF
>TRBJ2-2|-|TRBV2|-
TGTGCCAGCAGTGGACTCATACCAGAGGGGACCGGGGAGCTGTTTTTT
CASSGLIPEGTGELFF
>TRBJ1-3|-|TRBV20-1|-
TGCAGTGCTAGTAGGCAGGGGTTCTCTGGAAACACCATATATTTT
CSASRQGFSGNTIYF
>TRBJ2-1|TRBD2|TRBV28|-
TGTGCCAGCAGTTTGTCCAGCGGGGGGGCCGATGAGCAGTTCTTC
CASSLSSGGADEQFF
>TRBJ1-3|-|TRBV7-2|-
TGTGCCAGCAGCCCTCGGACTTCTGGAAACACCATATATTTT
CASSPRTSGNTIYF
>TRBJ2-7|-|TRBV6-5|once
TGTGCCAGCAGTTCCGGGGGACGGCGGAAGCAGTACTTC
CASSSGGRRKQYF
>TRBJ2-7|TRBD1|TRBV6-5|-
TGTGCCAGCAGTAACAGGGGTGCGTTGTACGAGCAGTACTTC
CASSNRGALYEQYF
>TRBJ2-3|TRBD2|TRBV4-2|-
TGTGCCAGCAGCCTTGGCTCTAGCGGGGGCCTAAATACGCAGTATTTT
CASSLGSSGGLNTQYF
>TRBJ1-5|-|TRBV24-1|-
TGTGCCACCAGTGATCCCGGTAGCCCTCAAGGCAATCAGCCCCAGCATTTT
CATSDPGSPQGNQPQHF
>TRBJ2-7|-|TRBV6-5|-
TGTGCCAGCAGTTACTCCAACCCGCGAGAGCAGTACTTC
CASSYSNPREQYF
>TRBJ2-4|-|TRBV6-6|-
TGTGCCAGTCATGACAGAAACATTCAGTACTTC
CASHDRNIQYF
>TRBJ1-5|-|TRBV28|-
TGTGCCAGCAGTTTAGCACCAGTCTATAGCAATCAGCCCCAGCATTTT
CASSLAPVYSNQPQHF
>TRBJ2-7|-|TRBV6-6|-
TGTGCCAGCAGTTACCCCTCGGGGGTCGAGCAGTACTTC
CASSYPSGVEQYF
>TRBJ1-6|TRBD1|TRBV7-9|-
TGTGCCAGCAGCTCCGACAGGGATAATTCACCCCTCCACTTT
CASSSDRDNSPLHF
>TRBJ2-2|TRBD1|TRBV13|-
TGTGCCAGCAGCACTCCCGGGACAGCCTACACCGGGGAGCTGTTTTTT
CASSTPGTAYTGELFF
>TRBJ1-2|TRBD1|TRBV3-1/TRBV3-2|-
TGTGCCAGCAGCCAAGAACTACAGGGGACCTATGGCTACACCTTC
CASSQELQGTYGYTF
>TRBJ1-5|-|TRBV29-1|-
TGCAGCGTGGGGATGGGCAATCAGCCCCAGCATTTT
CSVGMGNQPQHF
>TRBJ1-5|TRBD1|TRBV18|-
TGTGCCAGCTCACCGGACAGGGCTCAGCCCCAGCATTTT
CASSPDRAQPQHF
>TRBJ1-1|TRBD1|TRBV27|few
TGTGCCAGCAGTCTTCGACAGGGGCGTGAAGCTTTCTTT
CASSLRQGREAFF
>TRBJ1-1|-|TRBV7-2|-
TGTGCCAGCAGCTTGGGGACACCTCCTGAAGCTTTCTTT
CASSLGTPPEAFF
>TRBJ2-3|-|TRBV11-2|-
TGTGCCAGCAGCGCCCTCGGGGAGCAGTATTTT
CASSALGEQYF
>TRBJ2-1|-|TRBV5-8|-
TGTGCCAGCAGCTTGTTCGGAACCTGGAATGAGCAGTTCTTC
CASSLFGTWNEQFF
>TRBJ2-7|TRBD2|TRBV5-4|-
TGTGCCAGCAGCTTGGGCCCTAGCGGGGGTTACGAGCAGTACTTC
CASSLGPSGGYEQYF
>TRBJ1-2|TRBD1|TRBV4-1|-
TGCGCCAGCAGCCAGGGGACAGGGGGCCGGCAAGACTATGGCTACACCTTC
CASSQGTGGRQDYGYTF
>TRBJ2-2|-|TRBV2|-
TGTGCCAGCAGGGATACTAGCTCTGGCACCGGGGAGCTGTTTTTT
CASRDTSSGTGELFF
>TRBJ2-7|-|TRBV9|-
TGTGCCAGCAGCGTAGGCGACAGGACCTCCTACGAGCAGTACTTC
CASSVGDRTSYEQYF
>TRBJ1-2|-|TRBV11-2|-
TGTGCCAGCAGCACCCCGCTGCGGAGGGCCGATGGCTACACCTTC
CASSTPLRRADGYTF
>TRBJ1-4|-|TRBV7-3|once
TGTGCCAGCAGCCCAATCTCGTGGGACACGGCTAGACTTAATGAAAAACTGTTTTTT
CASSPISWDTARLNEKLFF
>TRBJ1-3|-|TRBV7-2|-
TGTGCCAGCAGCGACCAGGGGAGCTCTGGAAACACCATATATTTT
CASSDQGSSGNTIYF
>TRBJ2-7|TRBD1|TRBV7-3|-
TGTGCCAGCAGCCCGGGACAGAACTACGAGCAGTACTTC
CASSPGQNYEQYF
>TRBJ2-2|-|TRBV9|-
TGTGCCAGCAGCTCGAACACCGGGGAGCTGTTTTTT
CASSSNTGELFF
>TRBJ1-2|TRBD1|TRBV11-2|-
TGTGCCAGCAGCAGATTGGGACAGTCAAGCTATGGCTACACCTTC
CASSRLGQSSYGYTF
>TRBJ2-1|-|TRBV9|-
TGTGCCAGCAGCATAGAACAGGGCGCCTACAATGAGCAGTTCTTC
CASSIEQGAYNEQFF
>TRBJ1-3|-|TRBV4-3|-
TGCGCCAGCAGCCAAGATAGGGGCTTCGGAGGAAACACCATATATTTT
CASSQDRGFGGNTIYF
>TRBJ2-1|-|TRBV4-2|-
TGTGCCAGCAGCCAAGTTCAGAATGAGCAGTTCTTC
CASSQVQNEQFF
>TRBJ1-3|-|TRBV9|-
TGTGCCAGCAGCGTACAAGGTTCTGGAAACACCATATATTTT
CASSVQGSGNTIYF
>TRBJ1-2|-|TRBV7-9|-
TGTGCCAGCAGCCCTGGAGGGGGGAGCTATGGCTACACCTTC
CASSPGGGSYGYTF
>TRBJ1-2|-|TRBV20-1|-
TGCAGTGCTAGACGACAGGATTATTACACCTTC
CSARRQDYYTF
>TRBJ2-1|-|TRBV9|few
TGTGCCAGCAGCGTAGCCGGGGGGCGATACAATGAGCAGTTCTTC
CASSVAGGRYNEQFF
>TRBJ1-2|-|TRBV28|-
TGTGCCAGCAGTTTATCAGGGTATGGCTACACCTTC
CASSLSGYGYTF